Following are 32 T cell receptor beta chains from one sample sequenced in a study of blood T cells in healthy people across ages. Combining a sample-barcoded 5' primer with a J-beta primer mix, a second PCR ran for 7 to 11 cycles. MiXCR, run by TCRdb on the 5' RACE reads, gives a single entry per CDR3 protein. This table holds about 1.6 million distinct CDR3 sequences, about 35% found once. Material: blood. These receptors all come from a woman in her thirties in good health.

The sample holds one count of this clonotype. The chain joins TRBV20-1 to TRBJ2-2; tentatively, D is TRBD1 (6 bases). The germline V gene encodes CDR1 DFQATT and CDR2 SNEGSKA (reference sequence). Trimming stripped 3 bases from V and 5 bases from J, with 16 bases between. The CDR3 sequence is 15 residues long. CDR3 amino acids: CSARGARAGTGELFF. CDR3 bases: TGCAGTGCTAGGGGGGCGCGGGCAGGAACCGGGGAGCTGTTTTTT.

Ten or more counts support this clonotype. V usage is TRBV29-1 and J usage is TRBJ2-7, with D perhaps TRBD1 (5 bases). The CDR3 is made up of 13 amino acids. Between the trimmed V and J ends, which lost 7 bases and 5 bases, there was a span of 18 bases. Looked up from germline, CDR1 is SQVTM and CDR2 is ANQGSEA. As DNA, the CDR3 is TGCAGCGCTTCATCCGCCAGGGTAAACGAGCAGTACTTC. Its protein product is CSASSARVNEQYF.

A few counts support this clonotype. V and J are TRBV20-1 and TRBJ2-1; D tentatively fits TRBD1 or TRBD2 (5 bases each). The CDR3 runs 15 residues. V gave up 5 bases and J gave up 4 bases, with 18 bases separating them. Germline lookup yields CDR1 DFQATT and CDR2 SNEGSKA (reference sequence). CDR3 protein: CSAPKGTTEYNEQFF. The DNA for the CDR3 is TGCAGTGCTCCTAAGGGGACGACCGAGTACAATGAGCAGTTCTTC.

The DNA for the CDR3 is TGTGCCAGCACTGGGGATTATTTCGCGGGATCACCCCTCCACTTT. Translated: CASTGDYFAGSPLHF. J is TRBJ1-6 and V is TRBV27; D gene ambiguous. The CDR3 is 15 amino acids. V dropped 7 bases and J dropped 10 bases, with 20 bases sitting between them. Germline V CDR1 and CDR2: MNHEY, SMNVEV (reference sequence).

This clonotype was observed a handful of times. The DNA of the CDR3 is TGTGCCAGCAGTTTCTTGGCGGGCCTCTCCTACAATGAGCAGTTCTTC. It encodes CASSFLAGLSYNEQFF. The V and J genes are TRBV28 and TRBJ2-1; a weak D match, TRBD2 (5 bases). Trimming removed 3 bases at V and 0 bases at J, with 12 bases between. The CDR3 length is 16 residues. From germline, CDR1 is MDHEN and CDR2 SYDVKM.

In its sample, this clonotype was seen once. This rearrangement joins TRBV27 to TRBJ2-7; perhaps TRBD1 as D (6 bases). The germline CDR1 and CDR2 sequences are MNHEY and SMNVEV (reference sequence). The ends were cut back, 6 bases at V and 0 bases at J, with 12 bases in the middle. The CDR3 totals 14 residues. CDR3 sequence (DNA): TGTGCCAGCAGGCCCCAGGGGCTCTCCTACGAGCAGTACTTC. It specifies CASRPQGLSYEQYF.

Only a few counts were recorded for this clonotype. A much larger clone is a single base away; this may be a read error. This chain links TRBV7-6 with TRBJ1-1; the D gene is possibly TRBD1 (5 bases). CDR3 size: 14 residues. Germline CDR1 and CDR2: SGHVS and FNYEAQ. CDR3 protein: CARSSPGRNTEAFF. The CDR3 DNA sequence: TGTGCCCGCAGCTCTCCGGGACGTAACACTGAAGCTTTCTTT.

About this clonotype itself: A read error may explain this, as a much larger clone is one base away. The V call is TRBV29-1, the J call TRBJ2-5, with a possible D match to TRBD2 (5 bases). CDR1 SQVTM and CDR2 ANQGSEA come from the germline V gene. Trimming pared 6 bases from V and 11 bases from J, leaving 22 bases between. The CDR3 has 13 amino acids. The CDR3 bases are TGCAGCGTCATTCCGGAACAGACTATAGAGCAGTACTTC. Its protein product is CSVIPEQTIEQYF. Variable domain in full (rest from reference TRBV29-1 and TRBJ2-5): SAVISQKPSRDICQRGTSLTIQCQVDSQVTMMFWYRQQPGQSLTLIATANQGSEATYESGFVIDKFPISRPNLTFSTLTVSNMSPEDSSIYLCSVIPEQTIEQYFGPGTRLLVL.

The CDR3 nucleotides are TGTGCCAGCAGCGCCTCACAGGGGTGGTTAGGCACTGAAGCTTTCTTT. Translating it yields CASSASQGWLGTEAFF. The chain links TRBV9 to TRBJ1-1; 7 bases map to TRBD1. Per the germline V gene, CDR1 is SGDLS and CDR2 is YYNGEE. CDR3 size: 16 residues. J lost 4 bases, V lost 3 bases, and 12 bases had no gene match.

This clonotype was observed at least ten times. J is TRBJ2-7 and V is TRBV20-1; no reliable D call. Germline lookup yields CDR1 DFQATT and CDR2 SNEGSKA (reference sequence). The CDR3 length is 12 residues. The V gene lost 5 bases and the J gene lost 2 bases, with 10 bases spanning the gap. The CDR3 loop is CSASAVTYEQYF. The CDR3 coding sequence is TGCAGTGCTTCGGCGGTTACCTACGAGCAGTACTTC.

This clonotype was detected a few times. The V gene is TRBV20-1, the J gene TRBJ2-1, with 14 bases lining up with TRBD2. The V gene's germline CDR1 is DFQATT and CDR2 SNEGSKA (reference sequence). This CDR3 contains 16 residues. V lost 0 bases, J lost 6 bases, and 4 bases stayed unmatched. This CDR3 is CSARDRLAGGGNEQFF. DNA for the CDR3: TGCAGTGCTAGAGATAGACTAGCGGGAGGGGGCAATGAGCAGTTCTTC.

The chain employs TRBV4-1 and TRBJ1-6, with D uncertain. CDR1 is MGHRA, CDR2 YSYEKL, per germline. Trimming took off 3 bases at V and 2 bases at J, with 8 bases between the two ends. This CDR3 has 15 amino acids. The CDR3 spells CASSQGIPYNSPLHF. DNA of the CDR3: TGCGCCAGCAGCCAGGGAATTCCCTATAATTCACCCCTCCACTTT.

The rearrangement links TRBV7-8 to TRBJ2-3; D unresolved. The CDR3 runs to 18 residues. Germline V gives CDR1 SGHVS, CDR2 FQNEAQ. With 4 bases removed from V and 2 bases from J, the gap between germline ends came to 22 bases. The CDR3 sequence is CASSSQMLTGGNTDTQYF. CDR3 nucleotide sequence: TGTGCCAGCAGCTCACAAATGCTGACTGGCGGAAACACAGATACGCAGTATTTT.

The chain combines TRBV5-1 with TRBJ2-7, with D maybe TRBD1 (6 bases). V lost 4 bases and J 7 bases, leaving 33 bases between the germline ends. CDR1 is SGHRS and CDR2 is YFSETQ in the germline V gene. The CDR3 is 19 residues long. This CDR3 is CASSPRGGGRPNPTNEQYF. CDR3 in DNA: TGCGCCAGCAGCCCGAGAGGGGGTGGCCGCCCTAATCCTACGAATGAGCAGTACTTC.

This clonotype was seen more than once but under ten times. As DNA, the CDR3 is TGCAGCACCGGGACTAGCGGGAGCTCTAATGAGCAGTTCTTC. It translates to CSTGTSGSSNEQFF. This sequence joins TRBV29-1 and TRBJ2-1, with TRBD2 matching 14 bases. V shed 8 bases, J shed 7 bases, and the junction held 7 bases outside the gene matches. The CDR3 loop spans 14 amino acids. In germline, CDR1 is SQVTM, CDR2 ANQGSEA.

This clonotype was seen a few times. This chain connects TRBV12-3 or TRBV12-4 to TRBJ2-1; D call uncertain. CDR3 size: 12 residues. V lost 8 bases, J lost 5 bases, and 10 bases lay in between. The CDR3: CASGYRNNEQFF. In DNA form, the CDR3 reads TGTGCCAGCGGGTACAGAAACAATGAGCAGTTCTTC.

Details on this clonotype: A much larger clone differs from this one at a single base, so this may be a read error. This chain connects TRBV28 to TRBJ2-7, with D hard to call. V was clipped by 3 bases and J by 5 bases, with 20 bases between them. CDR1 MDHEN and CDR2 SYDVKM come from the germline V gene. CDR3 size: 16 residues. The CDR3 DNA is TGTGCCAGCAGTTTGCCCCCACAGCTCCGTCGGGACGAGCAGTACTTC. It codes for CASSLPPQLRRDEQYF. Full variable domain (missing parts from reference TRBV28 and TRBJ2-7): DVKVTQSSRYLVKRTGEKVFLECVQDMDHENMFWYRQDPGLGLRLIYFSYDVKMKEKGDIPEGYSVSREKKERFSLILESASTNQTSMYLCASSLPPQLRRDEQYFGPGTRLTVT.

This clonotype has just a few counts. The chain links TRBV13 to TRBJ2-3; 7 positions agree with TRBD1. Germline V lookup: CDR1 PRHDT, CDR2 FYEKMQ (reference sequence). This CDR3 has 15 amino acids. V shed 1 base, J shed 2 bases, and the junction held 3 bases outside the gene matches. CDR3 in DNA: TGTGCCAGCAGCTTAGTGGGACAGCACACAGATACGCAGTATTTT. It translates to CASSLVGQHTDTQYF. Complete variable domain (other parts from reference TRBV13 and TRBJ2-3): AAGVIQSPRHLIKEKRETATLKCYPIPRHDTVYWYQQGPGQDPQFLISFYEKMQSDKGSIPDRFSAQQFSDYHSELNMSSLELGDSALYFCASSLVGQHTDTQYFGPGTRLTVL.

For this clonotype: Being one base from a much bigger clone, this may be a read error. The V call is TRBV29-1, the J call TRBJ2-1; tentative D call: TRBD2 (5 bases). Between the trimmed V and J ends, which lost 3 bases and 9 bases, there was a span of 21 bases. The CDR3 length is 15 residues. Germline CDR1 and CDR2: SQVTM and ANQGSEA. The DNA for the CDR3 is TGCAGCGTTGAGTTTTGGCAGAACCCTGGGAGTGAGCAGTTCTTC. It specifies CSVEFWQNPGSEQFF.

The rearrangement uses TRBV5-5 and TRBJ1-5; no firm D call. This CDR3 contains 12 residues. V was shortened by 0 bases and J by 6 bases, with 4 bases between the two germline ends. Germline V lookup: CDR1 SGHKS, CDR2 YYEKEE (reference sequence). CDR3 nucleotides: TGTGCCAGCAGCTTGGGTATTCAGCCCCAGCATTTT. It is translated as CASSLGIQPQHF.

This chain uses TRBV9 with TRBJ2-2; 9 positions agree with TRBD2. This CDR3 comprises 17 residues. The germline V gene has CDR1 SGDLS and CDR2 YYNGEE. The V gene end was trimmed by 3 bases and the J gene end by 8 bases; junction bases not matched to a gene: 14. This CDR3 is CASSGMVAGDLPGELFF. The CDR3 bases are TGTGCCAGCAGCGGCATGGTAGCGGGAGACCTACCTGGGGAGCTGTTTTTT. Drawing the rest from reference TRBV9 and TRBJ2-2, the complete variable domain is DSGVTQTPKHLITATGQRVTLRCSPRSGDLSVYWYQQSLDQGLQFLIQYYNGEERAKGNILERFSAQQFPDLHSELNLSSLELGDSALYFCASSGMVAGDLPGELFFGEGSRLTVL.

The rearrangement links TRBV6-5 to TRBJ1-1; weak D call: TRBD1 (6 bases). Trimming removed 5 bases from V and 11 bases from J, with 12 bases in between. The CDR3 loop spans 11 amino acids. Per germline, CDR1 MNHEY and CDR2 SVGAGI. This CDR3 reads CASSTGLRAFF. CDR3 nucleotides: TGTGCCAGCAGTACAGGGCTAAGGGCTTTCTTT.

This clonotype has a single count. This chain links TRBV14 with TRBJ1-5; possible D gene TRBD1, 5 bases. The CDR3 spans 23 residues. CDR1 and CDR2 from the germline V gene are SGHDN and FVKESK. V lost 5 bases, J lost 0 bases, and 35 bases lay in between. The CDR3 nucleotides read TGTGCCAGCAGCGACAAATTAACGTTGCTAGGGACTCGAAAAACCACTAGCAATCAGCCCCAGCATTTT. Protein product: CASSDKLTLLGTRKTTSNQPQHF.

A note on this clonotype: Its ends do not fully match the called genes, so a read error is possible. This chain links TRBV27 with TRBJ2-1; D not resolved. This CDR3 is built from 13 residues. The germline V gene has CDR1 MNHEY and CDR2 SMNVEV (reference sequence). CDR3 residues: CACSLPLSGEQFF. The CDR3 bases are TGTGCCTGCAGTTTACCCCTTTCTGGTGAGCAGTTCTTC.

The chain has TRBV6-5 and TRBJ1-2; the D is unclear. CDR3 length: 14 amino acids. Germline loops: CDR1 MNHEY, CDR2 SVGAGI. The V end lost 0 bases, the J end lost 8 bases, and 13 bases lay between the germline ends. The CDR3 sequence: CASSYSEGALGYTF. The CDR3 DNA follows: TGTGCCAGCAGTTACTCGGAAGGTGCATTGGGCTACACCTTC.

This clonotype has more than one count but fewer than ten. This chain links TRBV20-1 with TRBJ2-7; the D gene is possibly TRBD1 (6 bases). The germline V gene encodes CDR1 DFQATT and CDR2 SNEGSKA (reference sequence). CDR3 length equals 14 residues. V dropped 0 bases and J dropped 2 bases, with 11 bases sitting between them. This CDR3 reads CSARDMGATYEQYF. DNA of the CDR3: TGCAGTGCTAGAGATATGGGGGCTACCTACGAGCAGTACTTC.

The J gene is TRBJ2-4, the V gene TRBV27; no clear D. Germline CDR1 reads MNHEY; CDR2 reads SMNVEV (reference sequence). Trimming cost V 5 bases and J 12 bases, with 14 bases left between them. The CDR3 has 12 residues. The CDR3 reads CASSPQLPSQYF. The CDR3 DNA reads TGTGCCAGCAGTCCGCAACTGCCATCTCAGTACTTC.

This rearrangement joins TRBV27 to TRBJ2-4; possibly TRBD1 for D (7 bases). The germline V and J ends were trimmed by 4 bases and 5 bases, with 18 bases remaining between them. The germline V gene encodes CDR1 MNHEY and CDR2 SMNVEV (reference sequence). CDR3 size: 16 residues. The CDR3 DNA reads TGTGCCAGCAGTTCCCGACAGGGTAGGAGGGAAAACATTCAGTACTTC. Protein product: CASSSRQGRRENIQYF.

The rearrangement links TRBV20-1 to TRBJ2-7; 7 bases agree with TRBD2. This CDR3 comprises 13 residues. Germline assignment: CDR1 DFQATT and CDR2 SNEGSKA (reference sequence). Trimming at V came to 6 bases and at J to 7 bases, leaving 12 bases not matched to a gene. Written as DNA, the CDR3 is TGCAGTGCCCGCGGTGGGAGGGCCTGGGAGCAGTACTTC. Translation gives CSARGGRAWEQYF.

This clonotype was counted many times. The chain uses TRBV29-1 and TRBJ2-5; TRBD2 matches 8 bases. This CDR3 is 12 amino acids long. The germline V gene has CDR1 SQVTM and CDR2 ANQGSEA. V trimming: 4 bases; J trimming: 6 bases; junction bases outside the gene matches: 4. Here the CDR3 DNA reads TGCAGCGTTGTGGGACTAGGGCAGACCCAGTACTTC. It is translated as CSVVGLGQTQYF. Complete variable domain (other parts from reference TRBV29-1 and TRBJ2-5): SAVISQKPSRDICQRGTSLTIQCQVDSQVTMMFWYRQQPGQSLTLIATANQGSEATYESGFVIDKFPISRPNLTFSTLTVSNMSPEDSSIYLCSVVGLGQTQYFGPGTRLLVL.

This clonotype has a handful of counts. The chain uses TRBV12-3 or TRBV12-4 and TRBJ2-2; D is uncertain. The CDR3 length is 15 residues. V dropped 6 bases and J dropped 6 bases, with 17 bases sitting between them. In nucleotides, the CDR3 is TGTGCCAGCAGACTGACTGGAACTTATTCCGGGGAGCTGTTTTTT. This sequence encodes CASRLTGTYSGELFF.

This clonotype was detected a few times. V gene TRBV11-2 combines with J gene TRBJ1-5; D gene ambiguous. The germline CDR1 and CDR2 sequences are SGHAT and FQNNGV. CDR3 length equals 13 residues. Trimming took 0 bases from V and 10 from J, leaving 10 bases between them. The CDR3, as DNA: TGTGCCAGCAGCTTAGATATAGGGAGCCCCCAGCATTTT. The encoded protein is CASSLDIGSPQHF.